This entry is about one T cell receptor (beta chain). Its antigen is not identified. One entry per CDR3 protein, called by TCRdb with MiXCR from the 5' RACE reads. The repertoire includes hundreds of thousands of distinct CDR3 sequences, under 20% of them detected once, and about 11% sits in the top ten. Germline V gene sequence: CDR1 SEHNR, CDR2 FQNEAQ (reference sequence). The length of the CDR3 is 15 residues. V was cut by 5 bases and J by 1 base, with 14 bases left in between. These data originate in a study of T-cell memory formation after mild COVID-19. Study-level information: Clusters of TCRs were largely donor specific.

Study observations and caveats: Clones that got smaller from day 15 to 85 had even CD4/CD8, while clones growing later tipped toward CD4+. Shrinking CD4+ clones resided mostly in CM and EM, and CD8+ ones in EMRA. Cross-reactive memory appears to have joined, as suggested by some responding clones showing up in pre-infection memory.

Sequenced material: PBMCs or a T cell subset sorted from them (not recorded which). The rearrangement joins TRBV7-9 to TRBJ2-5; the D gene is possibly TRBD1 (6 bases). This TCR came from an adult woman who had mild COVID-19 (a few samples of this study predate the infection). Cell type and time point are not known. The CDR3 spells CASSIEDSLQETQYF. In DNA form, the CDR3 reads TGTGCCAGCAGCATAGAGGACAGTCTCCAAGAGACCCAGTACTTC. Combining the CDR3 with reference TRBV7-9 and TRBJ2-5 gives the whole variable domain DTGVSQNPRHKITKRGQNVTFRCDPISEHNRLYWYRQTLGQGPEFLTYFQNEAQLEKSRLLSDRFSAERPKGSFSTLEIQRTEQGDSAMYLCASSIEDSLQETQYFGPGTRLLVL.